Here is one T cell receptor beta chain with its context. Authors' analysis steps: Nucleated cell counts were estimated from reference gene primer amplification. The data were produced by immunoSEQ multiplex PCR, yet TCRdb's version contains in-frame clones alone and is incomplete. V and J calls and clone size are copied from that table; D and trimming were computed from the DNA. This repertoire shows under 200,000 clones, just under 80% found once; its top ten account for 6.5% to 8%. Germline V CDR1 and CDR2: SGHDT, YYEEEE. V lost 3 bases to trimming and J lost 9 bases, with 9 bases between them. The CDR3 spans 11 residues. This entry belongs to a study of blood T cell repertoires in COVID-19. Study summary: Researchers got acute and convalescent COVID-19 samples from the United States, Italy and Spain. Sample material is recorded as cDNA or gDNA derived from T cells, B-cell-depleted T cells, or PBMCs.

The sequence derives from a man between 65 and 85 years old with active or convalescent COVID-19. Sequencing was carried out using peripheral blood. The chain recombines TRBV5-6 with TRBJ1-2, with no clear D. The CDR3 loop is CASSSYFSYTF. The CDR3 region has the DNA TGTGCCAGCAGCTCGTACTTCAGCTACACCTTC.